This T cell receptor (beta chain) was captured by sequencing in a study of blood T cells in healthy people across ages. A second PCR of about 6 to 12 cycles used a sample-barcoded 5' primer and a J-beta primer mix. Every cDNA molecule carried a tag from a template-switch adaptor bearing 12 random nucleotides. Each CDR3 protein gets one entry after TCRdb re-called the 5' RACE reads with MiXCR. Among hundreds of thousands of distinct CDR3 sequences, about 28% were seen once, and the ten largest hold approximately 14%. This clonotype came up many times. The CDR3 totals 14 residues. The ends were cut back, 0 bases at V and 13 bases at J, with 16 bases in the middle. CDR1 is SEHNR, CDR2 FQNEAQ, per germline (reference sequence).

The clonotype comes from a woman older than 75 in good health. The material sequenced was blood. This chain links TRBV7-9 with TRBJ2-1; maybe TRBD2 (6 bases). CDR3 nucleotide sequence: TGTGCCAGCAGCTTAGCGGCCTCCGGGACTTCACAGTTCTTC. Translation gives CASSLAASGTSQFF.